These 9 T cell receptor beta chains came from one sample sequenced in a study of T-cell memory formation after mild COVID-19 listed by TCRdb under 2021. Library generation was performed with 5' RACE. TCRdb shows the sequencer as Illumina NovaSeq 6000. TCRdb ran its own pipeline on the public reads, namely fastp trimming at Q25 and MiXCR clone calling, and kept in-frame beta chains. Rows merge per CDR3 protein into single entries with the most common DNA and genes. The sample records under 150,000 distinct CDR3 sequences, around a sixth of which are singletons. Approximately 13% of the sample rests with the top ten. The sequencing input was PBMCs or a T cell subset sorted from them (not recorded which). Receptor source: an adult woman who had mild COVID-19 (a few samples of this study predate the infection). The sample titles of this study are shuffled in the database, so cell type and time point are left out; the donor was told from shared clones.

The sample holds a few counts of this clonotype. The chain uses TRBV11-2 and TRBJ1-6; no clear D gene. V was pared by 5 bases and J by 5 bases, with 7 bases between. The CDR3 length is 13 residues. Germline assignment: CDR1 SGHAT and CDR2 FQNNGV. CDR3 protein: CASSSTDNSPLHF. CDR3 DNA sequence: TGTGCCAGCAGCAGTACCGATAATTCACCCCTCCACTTT.

The chain recombines TRBV21-1 with TRBJ2-7; TRBD1, the D gene given by the table, was not confirmed from the DNA. TRBV21-1 is a recognized pseudogene. The CDR3 length is 15 residues. CDR3 DNA: TGTGCCAGCAGCCCCCAGACAGGGAGCTCCTACGAGCAGTACTTC. Its translation is CASSPQTGSSYEQYF.

This clonotype occurred a few times. V is TRBV12-5 and J is TRBJ2-2, with 8 bases identical to TRBD2. The trim removed 4 bases at V and 5 bases at J, leaving 12 bases unmatched. Germline CDR1 LGHNT, CDR2 FRNRAP. There are 17 residues in the CDR3. As DNA, the CDR3 is TGTGCTAGTGGTTCAATTGGAGCGGGAGTCGAGACCGGGGAGCTGTTTTTT. It translates to CASGSIGAGVETGELFF. The full variable domain, in which reference TRBV12-5 and TRBJ2-2 provide the parts outside the CDR3, is DARVTQTPRHKVTEMGQEVTMRCQPILGHNTVFWYRQTMMQGLELLAYFRNRAPLDDSGMPKDRFSAEMPDATLATLKIQPSEPRDSAVYFCASGSIGAGVETGELFFGEGSRLTVL.

This clonotype was recorded many times. The chain uses TRBV7-2 and TRBJ2-7; D unresolved. This CDR3 comprises 13 residues. Germline CDR1 reads SGHTA; CDR2 reads FQGNSA. Trimming shortened V by 5 bases and J by 0 bases, and 8 bases separated the two germline ends. The CDR3 coding sequence is TGTGCCAGCAGCCCCAGGAGCTCCTACGAGCAGTACTTC. Protein: CASSPRSSYEQYF.

Here the CDR3 DNA reads TGTGCCACCTCCCCAGGACGAGGACTAGTCCACGAGCAGTACTTC. It yields the protein CATSPGRGLVHEQYF. This chain connects TRBV24-1 to TRBJ2-7; TRBD2 agrees at 7 bases. After removal of 9 bases from V and 5 bases from J, the junction contained 15 bases not matched to a gene. Germline loops: CDR1 KGHDR, CDR2 SFDVKD. The CDR3 spans 15 residues.

Many counts were recorded for this clonotype. This chain joins TRBV7-9 and TRBJ2-7; 7 bases match TRBD1. Per the germline V gene, CDR1 is SEHNR and CDR2 is FQNEAQ (reference sequence). The ends lost 3 bases at V and 5 bases at J; junction bases unmatched: 1. This CDR3 has 12 residues. CDR3 DNA sequence: TGTGCCAGCAGCTTTACAGGGGACGAGCAGTACTTC. Residues: CASSFTGDEQYF.

The chain uses TRBV20-1 and TRBJ2-7, with TRBD1 identical over 8 bases. The CDR3 contains 15 residues. V shed 4 bases, J shed 7 bases, and the junction held 15 bases outside the gene matches. CDR1 is DFQATT and CDR2 is SNEGSKA in the germline V gene (reference sequence). The CDR3 protein is CSANQWDRSLGEQYF. CDR3 nucleotide sequence: TGCAGTGCTAACCAGTGGGACAGGTCTCTTGGGGAGCAGTACTTC.

The V call is TRBV5-1, the J call TRBJ1-1; no firm D call. With 0 bases removed from V and 3 bases from J, the gap between germline ends came to 6 bases. CDR1 and CDR2 from the germline V gene are SGHRS and YFSETQ. The CDR3 has 13 amino acids. CDR3 bases: TGCGCCAGCAGCTTGGATGGCTACACTGAAGCTTTCTTT. Its protein is CASSLDGYTEAFF.

V and J are TRBV7-3 and TRBJ2-1, with 8 positions matching TRBD1. CDR3 length equals 15 residues. J was trimmed by 9 bases and V by 4 bases; bases with no gene match: 11. Germline V gene lookup returns CDR1 SGHTA and CDR2 FQGTGA. CDR3 region: CASSSQGDYYGEQFF. CDR3 sequence (DNA): TGTGCCAGCAGCTCACAGGGGGATTACTATGGTGAGCAGTTCTTC.